Each of the 31 T cell receptor beta chains below was sequenced from the same sample in a study of blood T cell repertoires in COVID-19. TCRdb's copy holds only in-frame clones and misses some; the assay was immunoSEQ multiplex PCR. Of 130,000 to 150,000 clones in the sample, 70% to 90% were seen once. Input material: peripheral blood. These receptors were collected from a woman aged 60-75 years with COVID-19, enrolled during active disease.

Turning to this clone: Because the CDR3's place on the DNA is in doubt, the DNA is left out and the CDR3 is given as listed by TCRdb. V is TRBV21-1 and J is TRBJ2-7; TRBD2, as called in the table, went unchecked against the DNA. TRBV21-1 is a recognized pseudogene. The length of the CDR3 is 24 amino acids, counting both ends. The CDR3 spells CASSKRWVAGGHYEQYFGRREQYF.

The gene calls are TRBV7-2 and TRBJ2-5; D gene unclear. Trimming removed 5 bases at V and 5 bases at J, with 12 bases between. CDR1 and CDR2 from the germline V gene are SGHTA and FQGNSA. This CDR3 has 13 residues. The CDR3 region is CASSPRRLETQYF. CDR3 bases: TGTGCCAGCAGCCCGCGCCGTCTTGAGACCCAGTACTTC.

The sample holds one count of this clone. The rearrangement links TRBV28 to TRBJ1-1; weak D call: TRBD1 (5 bases). The CDR3 extends over 13 amino acids. Trimming stripped 6 bases from V and 4 bases from J, with 12 bases between. Germline values: CDR1 MDHEN, CDR2 SYDVKM. This CDR3 is CASSRERGTEAFF. Written as DNA, the CDR3 is TGTGCCAGCAGCAGGGAGCGGGGCACTGAAGCTTTCTTT. The full variable domain, completed using reference TRBV28 and TRBJ1-1, is DVKVTQSSRYLVKRTGEKVFLECVQDMDHENMFWYRQDPGLGLRLIYFSYDVKMKEKGDIPEGYSVSREKKERFSLILESASTNQTSMYLCASSRERGTEAFFGQGTRLTVV.

The V and J genes are TRBV9 and TRBJ1-1; a weak D match, TRBD1 (6 bases). Trimming shortened V by 0 bases and J by 3 bases, and 12 bases separated the two germline ends. From germline, CDR1 is SGDLS and CDR2 YYNGEE. This CDR3 spans 15 amino acids. This CDR3 reads CASSVGGQGYTEAFF. The CDR3, as DNA: TGTGCCAGCAGCGTAGGGGGGCAAGGATACACTGAAGCTTTCTTT.

Here the CDR3 DNA reads TGTGCCAGCAGCCAAGAGTTCCAGATATCCTACGAGCAGTACTTC. It specifies CASSQEFQISYEQYF. V usage is TRBV4-2 and J usage is TRBJ2-7; D gene unclear. Germline V gene sequence: CDR1 LGHNA, CDR2 YNFKEQ. Trimming stripped 0 bases from V and 1 base from J, with 10 bases between. The CDR3 has 15 amino acids.

The chain carries TRBV7-3 and TRBJ2-1; 12 bases match TRBD2. This CDR3 region has 15 residues. From germline, CDR1 is SGHTA and CDR2 FQGTGA. V trimming: 5 bases; J trimming: 6 bases; junction bases outside the gene matches: 5. The CDR3 DNA sequence: TGTGCCAGCAGCCCACTAGCGGGGGGCGGCAATGAGCAGTTCTTC. Translated: CASSPLAGGGNEQFF.

This chain links TRBV10-3 with TRBJ1-3; perhaps TRBD1 as D (6 bases). Germline V gives CDR1 ENHRY, CDR2 SYGVKD. The CDR3 consists of 16 residues. Trimming removed 2 bases from V and 0 bases from J, with 11 bases in between. The CDR3 DNA reads as TGTGCCATCAGTGAGCGACAGGACACCTCTGGAAACACCATATATTTT. Its translation: CAISERQDTSGNTIYF.

The DNA of the CDR3 is TGTGCCAGCAGCCATAGCGGGTCCACAGATACGCAGTATTTT. Translating it yields CASSHSGSTDTQYF. V usage is TRBV4-2 and J usage is TRBJ2-3, with 7 bases matching TRBD2. The germline V gene encodes CDR1 LGHNA and CDR2 YNFKEQ. This CDR3 spans 14 amino acids. V dropped 3 bases and J dropped 2; count of bases not matched to a gene: 2.

J is TRBJ1-1 and V is TRBV4-2; unclear D gene. The length of the CDR3 is 15 residues. V was trimmed by 0 bases and J by 1 base, leaving 9 bases between them. Germline V gene sequence: CDR1 LGHNA, CDR2 YNFKEQ. The CDR3: CASSQDSGENTEAFF. The CDR3 DNA sequence: TGTGCCAGCAGCCAAGACTCAGGCGAGAACACTGAAGCTTTCTTT.

V usage is TRBV10-3 and J usage is TRBJ1-2, with 9 positions matching TRBD1. This CDR3 has 16 amino acids. Germline CDR1 reads ENHRY; CDR2 reads SYGVKD. Germline trimming cut 10 bases from V and 1 base from J; bases unmatched to any gene: 13. For the CDR3, the DNA is TGTGCCACCCAAACAGGGGGCGCAGATGTTAACTATGGCTACACCTTC. Translated: CATQTGGADVNYGYTF.

The V and J genes are TRBV5-8 and TRBJ2-3, with 9 bases fitting TRBD1. The ends lost 4 bases at V and 3 bases at J; junction bases unmatched: 9. The CDR3 loop spans 16 amino acids. From germline, CDR1 is SGHTS and CDR2 YDEGEE. The CDR3 sequence: CASSLGQGRLTDTQYF. The CDR3, as DNA: TGTGCCAGCAGCCTGGGACAGGGAAGACTTACAGATACGCAGTATTTT.

The gene calls are TRBV28 and TRBJ2-5; weak D call: TRBD2 (7 bases). Trimming stripped 5 bases from V and 2 bases from J, with 15 bases between. This CDR3 region has 15 residues. Germline loops: CDR1 MDHEN, CDR2 SYDVKM. The CDR3 spells CASSPGGRQQETQYF. In nucleotides, the CDR3 is TGTGCCAGCAGTCCGGGGGGCCGCCAACAAGAGACCCAGTACTTC.

V usage is TRBV7-9 and J usage is TRBJ1-3; TRBD1 aligns across 7 bases. The V gene end was trimmed by 5 bases and the J gene end by 3 bases; junction bases not matched to a gene: 7. This CDR3 contains 15 residues. Germline CDR1 is SEHNR and CDR2 is FQNEAQ (reference sequence). CDR3 sequence reads: CASSPTTGIGNTIYF. In DNA form, the CDR3 reads TGTGCCAGCAGCCCAACGACAGGGATTGGAAACACCATATATTTT. Based on the CDR3 plus reference TRBV7-9 and TRBJ1-3, the full variable domain is DTGVSQNPRHKITKRGQNVTFRCDPISEHNRLYWYRQTLGQGPEFLTYFQNEAQLEKSRLLSDRFSAERPKGSFSTLEIQRTEQGDSAMYLCASSPTTGIGNTIYFGEGSWLTVV.

The chain combines TRBV19 with TRBJ1-1, with 8 bases identical to TRBD1. This CDR3 region has 15 residues. V lost 5 bases and J lost 0; bases outside the gene matches: 5. Germline V gene data show CDR1 as LNHDA and CDR2 as SQIVND (reference sequence). Here the CDR3 DNA reads TGTGCCAGTAGTCCCGCACAGGGGGTGAACACTGAAGCTTTCTTT. Amino acid sequence: CASSPAQGVNTEAFF. The variable domain in full, completed from reference TRBV19 and TRBJ1-1, reads DGGITQSPKYLFRKEGQNVTLSCEQNLNHDAMYWYRQDPGQGLRLIYYSQIVNDFQKGDIAEGYSVSREKKESFPLTVTSAQKNPTAFYLCASSPAQGVNTEAFFGQGTRLTVV.

The V call is TRBV6-6, the J call TRBJ1-5, with D unresolved. The germline gives CDR1 MNHNY, CDR2 SVGAGI (reference sequence). Trimming pared 8 bases from V and 7 bases from J, leaving 12 bases between. The length of the CDR3 is 12 residues. CDR3 sequence: CASVFSGQPQHF. CDR3 coding DNA: TGTGCCAGCGTGTTTAGCGGACAGCCCCAGCATTTT.

This clone was observed a single time. The chain couples TRBV2 to TRBJ2-7, with TRBD2 as a possible D gene (5 bases). V was cut by 6 bases and J by 2 bases, with 11 bases left in between. The CDR3 contains 13 residues. Germline CDR1 is SNHLY and CDR2 is FYNNEI. CDR3 in amino acids: CASRAGGPYEQYF. The CDR3 DNA reads as TGTGCCAGCAGGGCCGGAGGTCCCTACGAGCAGTACTTC.

The sample holds one count of this clone. The V and J genes are TRBV18 and TRBJ2-1, with 11 bases lining up with TRBD2. The CDR3 spans 14 residues. The V gene's germline CDR1 is KGHSH and CDR2 LQKENI. With V trimmed by 5 bases and J by 8 bases, 5 bases remained unmatched. The CDR3 reads CASSVLTSGDEQFF. DNA for the CDR3: TGTGCCAGCTCAGTCCTGACTAGCGGGGATGAGCAGTTCTTC.

The chain joins TRBV11-3 to TRBJ2-1; D possibly corresponds to TRBD2 (5 bases). Trimming cost V 0 bases and J 3 bases, with 9 bases left between them. Germline CDR1 and CDR2: SGHNT and YENEEA. CDR3 length: 15 amino acids. The CDR3 nucleotides read TGTGCCAGCAGCTTAGATACCGGACTCTACAATGAGCAGTTCTTC. This encodes CASSLDTGLYNEQFF.

J is TRBJ1-1 and V is TRBV5-1; D is possibly TRBD1 (5 bases). The V and J ends lost 0 bases and 2 bases respectively, with 11 bases between them. Germline-derived CDR1 and CDR2 are SGHRS and YFSETQ. The length of the CDR3 is 15 residues. Here the CDR3 reads CASSLAKTANTEAFF. The CDR3 nucleotides are TGCGCCAGCAGCTTGGCCAAGACAGCTAACACTGAAGCTTTCTTT. The whole variable domain, remainder taken from reference TRBV5-1 and TRBJ1-1, is KAGVTQTPRYLIKTRGQQVTLSCSPISGHRSVSWYQQTPGQGLQFLFEYFSETQRNKGNFPGRFSGRQFSNSRSEMNVSTLELGDSALYLCASSLAKTANTEAFFGQGTRLTVV.

The chain recombines TRBV6-5 with TRBJ1-2; TRBD1 is a possible D gene (5 bases). V was clipped by 6 bases and J by 7 bases, with 21 bases between them. This CDR3 has 15 amino acids. CDR1 and CDR2 from the germline V gene are MNHEY and SVGAGI. The CDR3 nucleotides read TGTGCCAGCAGCGGTGTGAGGAGCAGGGCAGGTGGCTACACCTTC. Amino acids: CASSGVRSRAGGYTF.

The CDR3: CASSTSVNTEAFF. The CDR3 DNA reads as TGTGCCAGTAGTACGAGCGTCAACACTGAAGCTTTCTTT. The V call is TRBV19, the J call TRBJ1-1; D is unclear. The CDR3 runs to 13 residues. From germline, CDR1 is LNHDA and CDR2 SQIVND (reference sequence). V dropped 4 bases and J dropped 2 bases, with 8 bases sitting between them.

The rearrangement links TRBV7-3 to TRBJ1-2; no firm D call. The CDR3 spans 15 residues. V was trimmed by 0 bases and J by 3 bases, leaving 11 bases between them. Germline V gene data show CDR1 as SGHTA and CDR2 as FQGTGA. The chain's CDR3 is CASSLTPGEDYGYTF. The CDR3 DNA reads TGTGCCAGCAGCTTAACCCCCGGGGAGGACTATGGCTACACCTTC. Combining the CDR3 with reference TRBV7-3 and TRBJ1-2 gives the whole variable domain GAGVSQTPSNKVTEKGKYVELRCDPISGHTALYWYRQSLGQGPEFLIYFQGTGAADDSGLPNDRFFAVRPEGSVSTLKIQRTERGDSAVYLCASSLTPGEDYGYTFGSGTRLTVV.

This chain links TRBV11-2 with TRBJ1-3; D unclear. The CDR3 is made up of 12 amino acids. Trimming pared 2 bases from V and 7 bases from J, leaving 6 bases between. Germline V gene lookup returns CDR1 SGHAT and CDR2 FQNNGV. The CDR3: CASSLSRNTIYF. The CDR3 bases are TGTGCCAGCAGCTTATCTCGGAACACCATATATTTT.

The J gene is TRBJ1-3, the V gene TRBV19, with D tentatively TRBD1 (5 bases). CDR1 and CDR2 (germline): LNHDA, SQIVND (reference sequence). V was clipped by 6 bases and J by 1 base, with 10 bases between them. The CDR3 length is 14 residues. CDR3 residues: CASRIRGSGNTIYF. The CDR3 DNA sequence: TGTGCCAGTAGGATAAGGGGTTCTGGAAACACCATATATTTT. Supplemented by reference TRBV19 and TRBJ1-3, the full variable domain reads DGGITQSPKYLFRKEGQNVTLSCEQNLNHDAMYWYRQDPGQGLRLIYYSQIVNDFQKGDIAEGYSVSREKKESFPLTVTSAQKNPTAFYLCASRIRGSGNTIYFGEGSWLTVV.

CDR3 sequence: CASSHLPRGGNTIYF. In DNA form, the CDR3 reads TGCGCCAGCAGCCACCTGCCCAGGGGGGGAAACACCATATATTTT. V usage is TRBV4-1 and J usage is TRBJ1-3; TRBD1 matches at 7 bases. Germline CDR1 and CDR2: MGHRA and YSYEKL. The CDR3 length is 15 residues. J lost 4 bases, V lost 3 bases, and 6 bases had no gene match.

The chain employs TRBV10-3 and TRBJ2-5, with a possible D match to TRBD2 (6 bases). The V gene lost 8 bases and the J gene lost 4 bases, with 17 bases spanning the gap. Germline values: CDR1 ENHRY, CDR2 SYGVKD. CDR3 length equals 14 residues. CDR3: CAIALEGMIETQYF. The CDR3 region has the DNA TGTGCCATCGCGTTGGAGGGTATGATAGAGACCCAGTACTTC.

This chain uses TRBV10-3 with TRBJ1-6; possible D gene TRBD1, 5 bases. CDR1 is ENHRY, CDR2 SYGVKD, per germline. The CDR3 has 13 amino acids. V dropped 5 bases and J dropped 8 bases, with 10 bases sitting between them. In DNA form, the CDR3 reads TGTGCCATCAGTTTCAGGGAGGATTCACCCCTCCACTTT. Translating gives CAISFREDSPLHF.

V and J are TRBV5-1 and TRBJ1-1; a weak D match, TRBD1 (6 bases). Germline CDR1 and CDR2: SGHRS and YFSETQ. The CDR3 loop spans 15 amino acids. V was clipped by 0 bases and J by 4 bases, with 13 bases between them. The CDR3 is CASSLGTGLGTEAFF. Here the CDR3 DNA reads TGCGCCAGCAGCTTGGGCACAGGGCTGGGCACTGAAGCTTTCTTT.

The chain couples TRBV6-2 or TRBV6-3 to TRBJ2-7; 7 positions agree with TRBD2. Looked up from germline, CDR1 is MNHEY and CDR2 is SVGEGT. The V and J ends lost 0 bases and 5 bases, in that order; junction bases with no gene match: 7. The CDR3 totals 15 residues. The CDR3 DNA follows: TGTGCCAGCAGTTACTCCGGGGGGTTTCGGGACGAGCAGTACTTC. Its translation is CASSYSGGFRDEQYF.

This rearrangement joins TRBV4-2 to TRBJ1-4; tentative D call: TRBD1 (6 bases). V was trimmed by 1 base and J by 4 bases, leaving 7 bases between them. Germline CDR1 and CDR2: LGHNA and YNFKEQ. The CDR3 contains 14 residues. The CDR3 DNA sequence: TGTGCCAGCAGCCAAGCAGGGGATAATGAAAAACTGTTTTTT. This translates into CASSQAGDNEKLFF.

The chain joins TRBV5-1 to TRBJ2-2; D gene ambiguous. This CDR3 region has 16 residues. Germline assignment: CDR1 SGHRS and CDR2 YFSETQ. V was cut by 0 bases and J by 0 bases, with 9 bases left in between. The CDR3 bases are TGCGCCAGCAGCTTGGTCGGAGTCTCGAACACCGGGGAGCTGTTTTTT. This translates into CASSLVGVSNTGELFF.